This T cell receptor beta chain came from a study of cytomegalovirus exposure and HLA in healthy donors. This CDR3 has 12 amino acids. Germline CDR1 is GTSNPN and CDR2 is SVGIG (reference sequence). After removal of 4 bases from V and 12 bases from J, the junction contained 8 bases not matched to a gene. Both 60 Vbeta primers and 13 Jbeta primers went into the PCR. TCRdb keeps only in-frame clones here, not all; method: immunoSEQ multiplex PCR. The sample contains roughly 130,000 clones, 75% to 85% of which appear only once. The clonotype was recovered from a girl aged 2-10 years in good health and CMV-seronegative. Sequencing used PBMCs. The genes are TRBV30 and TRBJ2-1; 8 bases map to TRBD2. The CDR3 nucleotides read TGTGCCTGGATGGCTAGCGGGCGCCGGCAGTTCTTC. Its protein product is CAWMASGRRQFF.